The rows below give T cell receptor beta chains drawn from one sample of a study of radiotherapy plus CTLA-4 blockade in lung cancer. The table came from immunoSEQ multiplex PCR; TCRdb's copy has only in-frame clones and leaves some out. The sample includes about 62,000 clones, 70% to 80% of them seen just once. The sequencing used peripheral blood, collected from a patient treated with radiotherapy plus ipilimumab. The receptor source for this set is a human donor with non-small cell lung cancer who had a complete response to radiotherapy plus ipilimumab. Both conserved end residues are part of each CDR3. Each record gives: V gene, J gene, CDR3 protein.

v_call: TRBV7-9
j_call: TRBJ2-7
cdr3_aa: CASSPRVAANIYEQYF

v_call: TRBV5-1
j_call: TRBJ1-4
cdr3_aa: CASSPGDTFSTNEKLFF

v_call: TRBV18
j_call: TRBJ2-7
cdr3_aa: CASSLRGWLEGAVSSYEQYF

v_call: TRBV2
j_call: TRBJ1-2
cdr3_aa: CASSEPPHRATNYGYTF

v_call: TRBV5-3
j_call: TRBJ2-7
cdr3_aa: CARSGGWEGQGSSEQYF

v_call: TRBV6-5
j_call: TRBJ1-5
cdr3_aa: CASSQQGGAQPQHF

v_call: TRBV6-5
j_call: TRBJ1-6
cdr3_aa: CASTGGGTYNSPLHF

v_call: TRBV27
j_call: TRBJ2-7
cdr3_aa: CASSARSGSSYEQYF

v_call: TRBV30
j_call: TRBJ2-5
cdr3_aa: CAWSASDRGGVKTQYF

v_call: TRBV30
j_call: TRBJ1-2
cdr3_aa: CAWDYPDRGRSQGYTF

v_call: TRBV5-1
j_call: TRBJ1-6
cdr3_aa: CASSFGNRVDNSPLHF

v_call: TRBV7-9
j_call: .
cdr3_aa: CASSRRLAGGPIHEQYF

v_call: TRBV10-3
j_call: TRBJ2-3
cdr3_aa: CAISGFSSDTQYF

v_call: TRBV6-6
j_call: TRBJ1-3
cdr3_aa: CASSYSRQGGNTIYF

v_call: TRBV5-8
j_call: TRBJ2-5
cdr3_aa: CASSLGGGTSGETQYF

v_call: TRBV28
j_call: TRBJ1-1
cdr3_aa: CASSSPQPGSEAFF

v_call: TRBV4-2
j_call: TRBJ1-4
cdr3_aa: CASSHARGAGNEKLFF

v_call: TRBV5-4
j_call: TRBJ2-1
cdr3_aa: CASRSTGISYNEQFF

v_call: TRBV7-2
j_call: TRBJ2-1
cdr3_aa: CASSFSGGATNNEQFF

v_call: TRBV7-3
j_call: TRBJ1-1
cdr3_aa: CASSPGQANTEAFF

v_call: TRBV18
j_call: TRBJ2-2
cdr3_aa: CASSPRLAGPNTGELFF

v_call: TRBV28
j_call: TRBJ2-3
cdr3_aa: CASSLGFSSGYTDTQYF

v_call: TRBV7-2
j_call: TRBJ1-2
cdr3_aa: CASSQGASRPYGYTF

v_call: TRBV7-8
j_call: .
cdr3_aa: CASSLGRSGTRYEQYF

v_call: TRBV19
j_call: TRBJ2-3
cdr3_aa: CASSILAGGRDTQYF

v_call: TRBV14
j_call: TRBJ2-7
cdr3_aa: CASSQRHRGTYEQYF

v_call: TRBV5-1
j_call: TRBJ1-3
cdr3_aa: CASSLQKPHGLLGNTIYF

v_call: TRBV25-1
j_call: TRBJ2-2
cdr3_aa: CASSKPAGTNTGELFF